The next 25 T cell receptor beta chains were all read from a single sample in a study of blood T cell repertoires in COVID-19 (TCRdb year 2020). The library was generated by the immunoSEQ multiplex PCR assay. What TCRdb holds here is the immuneACCESS table cut down to in-frame rearrangements. Part of the clones is not present; checked against another copy, under half of the missing clones reflect an unresolved V gene, and the others are unexplained. The sample includes under 150,000 clones, with approximately 84% observed a single time. Approximately 7.6% of the sample belongs to the ten largest clones. Sequencing was performed on peripheral blood. The receptors stem from a man in his 70s with active or convalescent COVID-19.

This chain joins TRBV27 and TRBJ2-1; no firm D call. The CDR3 is made up of 11 amino acids. Germline assignment: CDR1 MNHEY and CDR2 SMNVEV (reference sequence). Trimming pared 7 bases from V and 4 bases from J, leaving 5 bases between. The DNA for the CDR3 is TGTGCCAGCACGTCTTACAATGAGCAGTTCTTC. Translated, it gives CASTSYNEQFF.

The chain has TRBV7-9 and TRBJ2-7; 11 bases fit TRBD2. CDR1 is SEHNR and CDR2 is FQNEAQ in the germline V gene (reference sequence). Trimming took 5 bases from V and 1 from J; bases not matched to a gene: 4. CDR3 length equals 15 residues. In DNA, the CDR3 is TGTGCCAGCAGCACCGGGACTAGCGGATCCTACGAGCAGTACTTC. Protein: CASSTGTSGSYEQYF.

V gene TRBV5-1 combines with J gene TRBJ2-3; 9 bases agree with TRBD2. V dropped 2 bases and J dropped 3; count of bases not matched to a gene: 7. CDR1 is SGHRS and CDR2 is YFSETQ in the germline V gene. This CDR3 spans 16 amino acids. The CDR3 sequence is CASSFGGLAATDTQYF. As DNA, the CDR3 is TGCGCCAGCAGCTTTGGGGGACTAGCCGCTACAGATACGCAGTATTTT. The whole variable domain, filled in from reference TRBV5-1 and TRBJ2-3, reads KAGVTQTPRYLIKTRGQQVTLSCSPISGHRSVSWYQQTPGQGLQFLFEYFSETQRNKGNFPGRFSGRQFSNSRSEMNVSTLELGDSALYLCASSFGGLAATDTQYFGPGTRLTVL.

This chain uses TRBV4-1 with TRBJ1-2; D is perhaps TRBD1 (6 bases). The ends were cut back, 2 bases at V and 5 bases at J, with 15 bases in the middle. The CDR3 runs to 15 residues. The germline V gene encodes CDR1 MGHRA and CDR2 YSYEKL. CDR3 nucleotides: TGCGCCAGCAGCCAAACATTCCGGACAGATTATGGCTACACCTTC. Residues: CASSQTFRTDYGYTF.

The V and J genes are TRBV6-5 and TRBJ2-1; 7 bases align to TRBD1. The CDR3 contains 13 residues. Germline V gene sequence: CDR1 MNHEY, CDR2 SVGAGI. Trimming at V came to 6 bases and at J to 6 bases, leaving 5 bases not matched to a gene. CDR3 region: CASRDRSPNEQFF. The CDR3 DNA reads TGTGCCAGCAGGGACAGGAGCCCCAATGAGCAGTTCTTC.

V usage is TRBV5-4 and J usage is TRBJ2-2; 11 bases line up with TRBD2. The germline V gene encodes CDR1 SGHNT and CDR2 YYREEE (reference sequence). J gave up 7 bases and V 7 bases, and 12 bases lay outside the gene matches. CDR3 size: 16 residues. DNA for the CDR3: TGTGCCAGCCAGTCTTTGACTAGCGGGAAGGGCGGGGAGCTGTTTTTT. Translating gives CASQSLTSGKGGELFF.

This chain links TRBV6-1 with TRBJ2-5; 7 nucleotides line up with TRBD1. J lost 9 bases, V lost 2 bases, and 24 bases had no gene match. From germline, CDR1 is MNHNS and CDR2 SASEGT. The CDR3 extends over 19 amino acids. DNA of the CDR3: TGTGCCAGCAGTGAAAAGTTCACAGGGGATGGAGTGAGGGAGAAGGCCCAGTACTTC. Translated, it gives CASSEKFTGDGVREKAQYF.

V gene TRBV6-5 combines with J gene TRBJ1-2; D perhaps matches TRBD1 (6 bases). V was trimmed by 5 bases and J by 1 base, leaving 14 bases between them. Germline V gene lookup returns CDR1 MNHEY and CDR2 SVGAGI. This CDR3 spans 15 amino acids. The CDR3 here is CASSPQGGHNYGYTF. CDR3 DNA: TGTGCCAGCAGTCCACAGGGAGGGCATAACTATGGCTACACCTTC.

V usage is TRBV21-1 and J usage is TRBJ2-1; TRBD2, the table's D call, was not compared with the DNA. TRBV21-1 is classified as a pseudogene. The CDR3 runs to 18 residues. CDR3 loop: CASSKLPGGPQGCFEQFF. Written as DNA, the CDR3 is TGTGCCAGCAGCAAATTGCCCGGGGGACCCCAGGGATGTTTTGAGCAGTTCTTC.

The V and J genes are TRBV12-5 and TRBJ2-5; the D is unclear. CDR3 length equals 12 residues. Per germline, CDR1 LGHNT and CDR2 FRNRAP. V lost 6 bases and J lost 1, with 6 bases in between. The CDR3 region is CASGLFQETQYF. CDR3 DNA: TGTGCTAGTGGCCTATTCCAAGAGACCCAGTACTTC.

This chain links TRBV3-1 (or the pseudogene TRBV3-2) with TRBJ2-5, with TRBD2 identical over 9 bases. There are 15 residues in the CDR3. The germline CDR1 and CDR2 sequences are LGHDT and YNNKEL (reference sequence). The V and J ends lost 4 bases and 3 bases, in that order; junction bases with no gene match: 6. The chain's CDR3 is CASSPRLAVKETQYF. The CDR3 DNA is TGTGCCAGCAGCCCTCGACTAGCGGTAAAAGAGACCCAGTACTTC.

V gene TRBV9 combines with J gene TRBJ2-2; 9 positions match TRBD1. The CDR3 spans 15 residues. Germline V CDR1 and CDR2: SGDLS, YYNGEE. The CDR3 reads CPRTPRQGGPGELFF. The CDR3 DNA reads as TGTCCCCGCACCCCCCGACAGGGGGGGCCCGGGGAGCTGTTTTTT.

This rearrangement joins TRBV6-5 to TRBJ1-2; D is ambiguous. The CDR3 runs 10 residues. CDR1 is MNHEY and CDR2 is SVGAGI in the germline V gene. V lost 7 bases to trimming and J lost 7 bases, with 7 bases between them. The CDR3 loop is CASMRSGYTF. The CDR3, as DNA: TGTGCCAGCATGAGATCTGGCTACACCTTC.

This chain joins TRBV12-3 or TRBV12-4 and TRBJ1-5; unclear D gene. The V gene lost 7 bases and the J gene lost 4 bases, with 8 bases spanning the gap. The CDR3 covers 12 residues. The DNA of the CDR3 is TGTGCCAGCAAGTATCGGAATCAGCCCCAGCATTTT. Its protein product is CASKYRNQPQHF.

V is TRBV19 and J is TRBJ1-2; D not certain. Germline V gene sequence: CDR1 LNHDA, CDR2 SQIVND (reference sequence). The V end was cut by 1 base, the J end by 2 bases, with 8 bases between. The CDR3 totals 14 residues. CDR3 sequence (DNA): TGTGCCAGTAGTATAGCATCAGTGAACTATGGCTACACCTTC. It encodes CASSIASVNYGYTF. The variable domain in full, with the rest retrieved from reference TRBV19 and TRBJ1-2, is DGGITQSPKYLFRKEGQNVTLSCEQNLNHDAMYWYRQDPGQGLRLIYYSQIVNDFQKGDIAEGYSVSREKKESFPLTVTSAQKNPTAFYLCASSIASVNYGYTFGSGTRLTVV.

V usage is TRBV7-3 and J usage is TRBJ2-7; the match to TRBD1 covers 8 bases. J gave up 3 bases and V 5 bases, and 9 bases lay outside the gene matches. Per germline, CDR1 SGHTA and CDR2 FQGTGA. There are 15 residues in the CDR3. Here the CDR3 DNA reads TGTGCCAGCAGCGTAGAAGACAGGGGAGGCTACGAGCAGTACTTC. It yields the protein CASSVEDRGGYEQYF.

This rearrangement joins TRBV7-2 to TRBJ1-2; 11 bases match TRBD1. This CDR3 contains 16 residues. Germline CDR1 SGHTA, CDR2 FQGNSA. V was clipped by 1 base and J by 4 bases; unmatched bases: 5. The CDR3 reads CASSLDSGTGGYGYTF. For the CDR3, the DNA is TGTGCCAGCAGCTTAGATTCCGGGACAGGGGGCTATGGCTACACCTTC.

The chain combines TRBV15 with TRBJ2-3; TRBD1 might be the D (6 bases). The CDR3 covers 16 residues. Germline V gene lookup returns CDR1 LNHNV and CDR2 YYDKDF (reference sequence). Between the trimmed V and J ends, which lost 1 base and 4 bases, there was a span of 15 bases. The CDR3 protein is CATSRARGIGADTQYF. As DNA, the CDR3 is TGTGCCACCAGCAGAGCTAGGGGGATCGGGGCAGATACGCAGTATTTT.

J is TRBJ1-1 and V is TRBV29-1; 9 nucleotides align to TRBD1. Germline V gives CDR1 SQVTM, CDR2 ANQGSEA. With 3 bases clipped from V and 0 bases from J, the junction kept 8 bases outside the gene matches. The CDR3 contains 16 residues. CDR3 nucleotides: TGCAGCGTTGATGGGACAGGGACCCCCATGAACACTGAAGCTTTCTTT. Translated: CSVDGTGTPMNTEAFF.

The J gene is TRBJ2-5, the V gene TRBV19, with 8 bases fitting TRBD2. V shed 4 bases, J shed 5 bases, and the junction held 15 bases outside the gene matches. The CDR3 is 17 amino acids. Per the germline V gene, CDR1 is LNHDA and CDR2 is SQIVND (reference sequence). The CDR3 nucleotides are TGTGCCAGTAGTAACAGCGGGAGACAGGCGAGTGGTGAGACCCAGTACTTC. Encoded protein: CASSNSGRQASGETQYF. Variable domain in full (rest from reference TRBV19 and TRBJ2-5): DGGITQSPKYLFRKEGQNVTLSCEQNLNHDAMYWYRQDPGQGLRLIYYSQIVNDFQKGDIAEGYSVSREKKESFPLTVTSAQKNPTAFYLCASSNSGRQASGETQYFGPGTRLLVL.

This clone was seen only a few times. The chain carries TRBV7-9 and TRBJ2-1; 9 nucleotides match TRBD2. V shed 3 bases and J 10 bases; nucleotides not matched to a gene: 7. CDR1 is SEHNR, CDR2 FQNEAQ, per germline (reference sequence). The CDR3 length is 14 residues. The CDR3 bases are TGTGCCAGCAGCTTTCGCGGGGGGGACGGGGAGCAGTTCTTC. It encodes CASSFRGGDGEQFF.

The V call is TRBV11-3, the J call TRBJ1-1; 7 positions agree with TRBD1. This CDR3 is 16 amino acids long. The J segment lost 2 bases and the V segment lost 3 bases, leaving 9 bases of the junction unmatched. The germline V gene has CDR1 SGHNT and CDR2 YENEEA. CDR3 residues: CASSFSLGQANTEAFF. CDR3 DNA sequence: TGTGCCAGCAGCTTTAGTCTAGGACAGGCCAACACTGAAGCTTTCTTT. Combining the CDR3 with reference TRBV11-3 and TRBJ1-1 gives the whole variable domain EAGVVQSPRYKIIEKKQPVAFWCNPISGHNTLYWYLQNLGQGPELLIRYENEEAVDDSQLPKDRFSAERLKGVDSTLKIQPAELGDSAVYLCASSFSLGQANTEAFFGQGTRLTVV.

This clone was seen a single time. For the CDR3, the DNA is TGTGCCTGGAGTGTACAACCCCATGAGCAGTTCTTC. As protein: CAWSVQPHEQFF. V is TRBV30 and J is TRBJ2-1; D ambiguous. V was shortened by 0 bases and J by 8 bases, with 8 bases between the two germline ends. CDR3 length: 12 residues. Germline V lookup: CDR1 GTSNPN, CDR2 SVGIG (reference sequence).

The gene calls are TRBV5-1 and TRBJ2-2; the match to TRBD1 covers 8 bases. The germline gives CDR1 SGHRS, CDR2 YFSETQ. The CDR3 has 14 residues. V lost 3 bases to trimming and J lost 7 bases; unmatched junction nucleotides: 5. The CDR3 bases are TGCGCCAGCAGCTCACGGGACAGGTTCGGGGAGCTGTTTTTT. This sequence encodes CASSSRDRFGELFF.

This clone was recorded once. The gene calls are TRBV18 and TRBJ1-4, with D possibly TRBD1 on 6 matching bases. Deletions cut 0 bases from V and 7 bases from J, with 12 bases between. Germline-derived CDR1 and CDR2 are KGHSH and LQKENI. The CDR3 loop spans 15 amino acids. CDR3 region: CASSPPEQGGEKLFF. The CDR3 region has the DNA TGTGCCAGCTCACCACCAGAACAGGGTGGTGAAAAACTGTTTTTT.